Given below is one TCR beta chain in context. Clones were read by immunoSEQ multiplex PCR, and TCRdb kept only the in-frame ones, dropping some. This table holds about 67,000 clones, 95% to 98% found once. The sample belongs to a study of technical replicates of blood from a handful of donors. Trimming removed 4 bases from V and 4 bases from J, with 17 bases in between. The CDR3 sequence is 16 residues long. Germline V lookup: CDR1 MGHRA, CDR2 YSYEKL. Specimen: T cells isolated from PBMCs. The genes are TRBV4-1 and TRBJ1-5; D may be TRBD1 (5 bases). This receptor was identified in a human donor in good health. The CDR3 region has the DNA TGCGCCAGCAGCCCGAGATCTGGGGGGGGAAATCAGCCCCAGCATTTT. This gives the protein CASSPRSGGGNQPQHF.